The 27 T cell receptor beta chains given below trace back to one sample, sequenced in a study of T cell responses to AZD1222 COVID-19 vaccine. Measured with immunoSEQ multiplex PCR; TCRdb has only the in-frame clones, and not every one. The sample consists of around 97,000 clones, around 91% of them appearing once. Material: peripheral blood, obtained on day 0 of AZD1222 vaccination. The receptors here all came from an adult in good health.

The V gene is TRBV5-1, the J gene TRBJ2-1, with D possibly TRBD2 on 5 matching bases. Trimming stripped 0 bases from V and 5 bases from J, with 21 bases between. The CDR3 length is 18 residues. Germline CDR1 reads SGHRS; CDR2 reads YFSETQ. DNA of the CDR3: TGCGCCAGCAGCTTGGAGGCTTGGCGGGCGACCTCTGACAATGAGCAGTTCTTC. Translating it yields CASSLEAWRATSDNEQFF. The entire variable domain, with the rest obtained from reference TRBV5-1 and TRBJ2-1, is as follows: KAGVTQTPRYLIKTRGQQVTLSCSPISGHRSVSWYQQTPGQGLQFLFEYFSETQRNKGNFPGRFSGRQFSNSRSEMNVSTLELGDSALYLCASSLEAWRATSDNEQFFGPGTRLTVL.

The genes are TRBV30 and TRBJ2-2; D uncertain. The CDR3 runs to 13 residues. Germline CDR1 reads GTSNPN; CDR2 reads SVGIG (reference sequence). Trimming took 1 base from V and 2 from J, leaving 5 bases between them. In DNA form, the CDR3 reads TGTGCCTGGAGTGCGCCTAACACCGGGGAGCTGTTTTTT. Protein product: CAWSAPNTGELFF.

The chain combines TRBV15 with TRBJ1-2, with D perhaps TRBD1 (5 bases). Trimming removed 0 bases from V and 6 bases from J, with 17 bases in between. The CDR3 has 16 amino acids. Looked up from germline, CDR1 is LNHNV and CDR2 is YYDKDF (reference sequence). The CDR3: CATSRDLEVAGHGYTF. The CDR3 coding sequence is TGTGCCACCAGCAGAGATCTAGAGGTGGCAGGGCATGGCTACACCTTC.

The V and J genes are TRBV27 and TRBJ2-2; D not resolved. This CDR3 has 16 amino acids. Trimming stripped 0 bases from V and 3 bases from J, with 11 bases between. Germline V gene sequence: CDR1 MNHEY, CDR2 SMNVEV (reference sequence). The CDR3 sequence is CASSLSLVAYTGELFF. CDR3 nucleotide sequence: TGTGCCAGCAGTTTATCCTTAGTGGCGTACACCGGGGAGCTGTTTTTT.

J is TRBJ1-3 and V is TRBV7-9; D is undetermined. V lost 3 bases and J lost 0, with 9 bases in between. Germline CDR1 is SEHNR and CDR2 is FQNEAQ (reference sequence). The CDR3 has 15 residues. CDR3: CASSFGGSSGNTIYF. DNA of the CDR3: TGTGCCAGCAGCTTCGGTGGAAGCTCTGGAAACACCATATATTTT. Full variable domain (missing parts from reference TRBV7-9 and TRBJ1-3): DTGVSQNPRHKITKRGQNVTFRCDPISEHNRLYWYRQTLGQGPEFLTYFQNEAQLEKSRLLSDRFSAERPKGSFSTLEIQRTEQGDSAMYLCASSFGGSSGNTIYFGEGSWLTVV.

The V and J genes are TRBV2 and TRBJ1-2; D may be TRBD1 (5 bases). V lost 3 bases and J lost 8, with 13 bases in between. Looked up from germline, CDR1 is SNHLY and CDR2 is FYNNEI. The CDR3 consists of 13 residues. The CDR3 region is CASSEQGVGGYTF. The CDR3, as DNA: TGTGCCAGCAGTGAGCAGGGAGTAGGAGGCTACACCTTC.

The CDR3 spells CASSSFGQIYGYTF. In nucleotides, the CDR3 is TGTGCCAGCAGTTCCTTCGGACAAATCTATGGCTACACCTTC. The chain recombines TRBV6-2 or TRBV6-3 with TRBJ1-2, with D tentatively TRBD1 (5 bases). The V gene's germline CDR1 is MNHEY and CDR2 SVGEGT. The V and J ends lost 4 bases and 4 bases respectively, with 13 bases between them. The CDR3 loop spans 14 amino acids.

CDR3 in amino acids: CASSLNLPGLAGKVDTQYF. The DNA of the CDR3 is TGTGCCAGCAGCTTAAATCTGCCCGGACTAGCGGGGAAGGTAGATACGCAGTATTTT. The chain combines TRBV7-3 with TRBJ2-3; 12 bases fit TRBD2. Losses at the gene ends were 1 base for V and 5 bases for J; bases not matched to a gene: 13. Germline V gene sequence: CDR1 SGHTA, CDR2 FQGTGA. The CDR3 is 19 amino acids. The variable domain in full, completed from reference TRBV7-3 and TRBJ2-3, reads GAGVSQTPSNKVTEKGKYVELRCDPISGHTALYWYRQSLGQGPEFLIYFQGTGAADDSGLPNDRFFAVRPEGSVSTLKIQRTERGDSAVYLCASSLNLPGLAGKVDTQYFGPGTRLTVL.

The rearrangement joins TRBV4-1 to TRBJ1-1; tentatively, D is TRBD1 (5 bases). The germline V and J ends were trimmed by 3 bases and 9 bases, with 11 bases remaining between them. Germline V gene data show CDR1 as MGHRA and CDR2 as YSYEKL. This CDR3 is 12 amino acids long. The CDR3 loop is CASSQGGEKAFF. Written as DNA, the CDR3 is TGCGCCAGCAGCCAGGGAGGGGAAAAAGCTTTCTTT.

The gene calls are TRBV11-2 and TRBJ1-1; TRBD1 matches 7 bases. Per the germline V gene, CDR1 is SGHAT and CDR2 is FQNNGV. This CDR3 spans 14 amino acids. Germline trimming cut 5 bases from V and 1 base from J; bases unmatched to any gene: 4. The DNA for the CDR3 is TGTGCCAGCAGCCTCCAGGGGGAGAACACTGAAGCTTTCTTT. This gives the protein CASSLQGENTEAFF.

The J gene is TRBJ2-1, the V gene TRBV7-6, with TRBD2 matching over 8 bases. The CDR3 runs to 16 residues. CDR1 and CDR2 from the germline V gene are SGHVS and FNYEAQ. V gave up 4 bases and J gave up 8 bases; unmatched junction bases: 13. The CDR3 DNA is TGTGCCAGCAGCTCCCCGGGGGGGCGTTTGTTCTATGAGCAGTTCTTC. Translated, it gives CASSSPGGRLFYEQFF.

This chain links TRBV29-1 with TRBJ2-7; D unresolved. Germline CDR1 is SQVTM and CDR2 is ANQGSEA. CDR3 length equals 13 residues. The V end was cut by 2 bases, the J end by 3 bases, with 11 bases between. The CDR3 sequence is CSVEYMAGYEQYF. CDR3 sequence (DNA): TGCAGCGTTGAATATATGGCAGGCTACGAGCAGTACTTC.

The gene calls are TRBV19 and TRBJ2-2; 12 bases are shared with TRBD1. From germline, CDR1 is LNHDA and CDR2 SQIVND (reference sequence). The length of the CDR3 is 17 residues. The J segment lost 6 bases and the V segment lost 3 bases, leaving 8 bases of the junction unmatched. The CDR3: CASSMIPGTGGSGELFF. DNA of the CDR3: TGTGCCAGTAGTATGATCCCCGGGACAGGGGGCTCCGGGGAGCTGTTTTTT.

V and J are TRBV12-3 or TRBV12-4 and TRBJ1-1, with D hard to call. This CDR3 comprises 8 residues. The CDR3 reads CLCGMSFF. The CDR3 nucleotides read TGTTTGTGCGGGATGTCTTTCTTT.

This chain connects TRBV27 to TRBJ1-5; no definite D call. The CDR3 has 13 amino acids. Between the trimmed V and J ends, which lost 11 bases and 2 bases, there was a span of 13 bases. CDR1 and CDR2 from the germline V gene are MNHEY and SMNVEV (reference sequence). The CDR3 DNA reads as TGTGCCCTGCTGTTACGGTGCAATCAGCCCCAGCATTTT. Protein sequence: CALLLRCNQPQHF.

The count of this clone is one. The chain couples TRBV6-7 to TRBJ2-1, with 9 bases lining up with TRBD1. TRBV6-7 is an open reading frame whose function is uncertain. The CDR3 loop spans 14 amino acids. With V trimmed by 0 bases and J by 8 bases, 2 bases remained unmatched. As DNA, the CDR3 is TGTGCCAGCAGTTACTCGACAGGGGGGCATGAGCAGTTCTTC. Encoded protein: CASSYSTGGHEQFF.

This clone was recorded only once. The chain has TRBV7-2 and TRBJ1-1; D call uncertain. Germline assignment: CDR1 SGHTA and CDR2 FQGNSA. Trimming cost V 2 bases and J 1 base, with 5 bases left between them. The length of the CDR3 is 13 residues. The CDR3 region is CASSLPSNTEAFF. The CDR3 nucleotides read TGTGCCAGCAGCTTACCCTCGAACACTGAAGCTTTCTTT. Based on the CDR3 plus reference TRBV7-2 and TRBJ1-1, the full variable domain is GAGVSQSPSNKVTEKGKDVELRCDPISGHTALYWYRQSLGQGLEFLIYFQGNSAPDKSGLPSDRFSAERTGGSVSTLTIQRTQQEDSAVYLCASSLPSNTEAFFGQGTRLTVV.

J is TRBJ1-1 and V is TRBV6-5; D might be TRBD1 (5 bases). Germline CDR1 reads MNHEY; CDR2 reads SVGAGI. The germline V and J ends were trimmed by 4 bases and 4 bases, with 13 bases remaining between them. The CDR3 spans 14 residues. For the CDR3, the DNA is TGTGCCAGCAGTTCCCTGTCAAGGGGCACTGAAGCTTTCTTT. Encoded protein: CASSSLSRGTEAFF.

The chain combines TRBV4-1 with TRBJ1-5; D not resolved. V lost 0 bases and J lost 7, with 13 bases in between. The CDR3 is 15 amino acids. Germline CDR1 and CDR2: MGHRA and YSYEKL. CDR3 loop: CASSQDQSLIQPQHF. The CDR3, as DNA: TGCGCCAGCAGCCAAGATCAAAGCCTAATCCAGCCCCAGCATTTT.

The J gene is TRBJ2-5, the V gene TRBV6-5; no firm D call. The ends were cut back, 5 bases at V and 1 base at J, with 8 bases in the middle. Germline values: CDR1 MNHEY, CDR2 SVGAGI. The CDR3 totals 13 residues. This chain's CDR3 is CASSRTTQETQYF. For the CDR3, the DNA is TGTGCCAGCAGTAGGACCACCCAAGAGACCCAGTACTTC.

This chain joins TRBV7-3 and TRBJ2-5, with 10 positions matching TRBD2. The germline V gene has CDR1 SGHTA and CDR2 FQGTGA. The V and J ends lost 5 bases and 6 bases, in that order; junction bases with no gene match: 9. CDR3 length equals 15 residues. This CDR3 is CASSPERGGFQTQYF. For the CDR3, the DNA is TGTGCCAGCAGCCCCGAGCGGGGGGGCTTTCAGACCCAGTACTTC.

This chain joins TRBV18 and TRBJ2-1; D is undetermined. V lost 1 base to trimming and J lost 0 bases, with 13 bases between them. CDR3 length: 17 residues. In germline, CDR1 is KGHSH, CDR2 LQKENI. The CDR3 coding sequence is TGTGCCAGCTCACCACAGAAGCCAGTTAGCTCCTACAATGAGCAGTTCTTC. Translating gives CASSPQKPVSSYNEQFF.

The chain recombines TRBV7-9 with TRBJ2-7, with D possibly TRBD1 on 6 matching bases. Germline V CDR1 and CDR2: SEHNR, FQNEAQ (reference sequence). The CDR3 is 14 amino acids. The V gene lost 4 bases and the J gene lost 1 base, with 11 bases spanning the gap. The chain's CDR3 is CASSSSQGSYEQYF. The CDR3 coding sequence is TGTGCCAGCAGCTCCAGCCAGGGGTCCTACGAGCAGTACTTC.

This clone was detected only once. This chain links TRBV24-1 with TRBJ2-3; D is undetermined. The V end lost 10 bases, the J end lost 2 bases, and 12 bases lay between the germline ends. Germline V gives CDR1 KGHDR, CDR2 SFDVKD. CDR3 length: 13 amino acids. DNA of the CDR3: TGTGCCACACAGTTGGGAACCACAGATACGCAGTATTTT. Translated, it gives CATQLGTTDTQYF.

V is TRBV3-1 (or the pseudogene TRBV3-2) and J is TRBJ2-2; 10 bases align to TRBD1. CDR3 length: 15 residues. The V segment lost 4 bases and the J segment 6 bases; nucleotides outside the gene matches: 5. Germline CDR1 LGHDT, CDR2 YNNKEL (reference sequence). The DNA of the CDR3 is TGTGCCAGCAGCCCGGGACAGGGGTACCCCGGGGAGCTGTTTTTT. The encoded protein is CASSPGQGYPGELFF.

The genes are TRBV24-1 and TRBJ2-7; D is undetermined. The germline V gene encodes CDR1 KGHDR and CDR2 SFDVKD. This CDR3 has 12 amino acids. Trimming stripped 1 base from V and 6 bases from J, with 6 bases between. CDR3 residues: CATSDLWGEQYF. The CDR3 nucleotides read TGTGCCACCAGTGATTTATGGGGCGAGCAGTACTTC.

The chain employs TRBV10-3 and TRBJ2-4, with 12 bases identical to TRBD1. Germline CDR1 ENHRY, CDR2 SYGVKD. Germline trimming cut 4 bases from V and 7 bases from J; bases unmatched to any gene: 2. The CDR3 is made up of 14 amino acids. CDR3 in amino acids: CAISAGTGGNIQYF. CDR3 in DNA: TGTGCCATCAGTGCGGGGACAGGGGGCAACATTCAGTACTTC.